What follows are 3 T cell receptor beta chains derived from one specimen sequenced in a study of low-dose radiotherapy and immunotherapy resistance in tumors. TRAV and TRBV primers primed cDNA for both TCRalpha and TCRbeta. TCRs were amplified for approximately 21 PCR cycles with a constant-region primer and V-primer adapter. TCRdb itself ran the reads through MiXCR, one entry per CDR3 protein. This repertoire shows more than 90,000 distinct CDR3 sequences, less than 25% found once; its top ten account for 4.1%. The sample's time point: after trial treatment. The treatment: LDRT plus nivolumab, ipilimumab, low-dose cyclophosphamide and aspirin (RACIN trial). The sequencing here drew on PBMCs, taken after low-dose radiotherapy plus immunotherapy. The origin of the receptors is a male donor with prostate cancer.

Points on this clonotype: A clone one base away is much larger, so this may be a read error. This chain uses TRBV25-1 with TRBJ1-4; 11 positions match TRBD1. This CDR3 comprises 16 residues. Germline V gives CDR1 MGHDK, CDR2 SYGVNS. CDR3 protein: CTSSSWTGGLDEKLFF. The CDR3 DNA reads TGTACCAGCAGTAGTTGGACAGGGGGCTTAGATGAAAAACTGTTTTTT.

This clonotype was recorded many times. The chain combines TRBV30 with TRBJ1-2; D call uncertain. This CDR3 has 13 residues. Germline assignment: CDR1 GTSNPN and CDR2 SVGIG (reference sequence). Trimming removed 0 bases at V and 3 bases at J, with 8 bases between. The CDR3 DNA sequence: TGTGCCTGGAGTGTATCCGGTGACTATGGCTACACCTTC. Its protein product is CAWSVSGDYGYTF.

The chain employs TRBV12-3 or TRBV12-4 and TRBJ2-1; D may be TRBD2 (7 bases). Trimming shortened V by 6 bases and J by 14 bases, and 23 bases separated the two germline ends. This CDR3 spans 14 amino acids. The CDR3 sequence: CASSANGGLSGEFF. CDR3 sequence (DNA): TGTGCCAGCAGCGCGAACGGGGGGCTCAGCGGGGAGTTCTTC.